Below are 16 T cell receptor beta chains sequenced from a single sample in a study of blood T cell repertoires in COVID-19. Method: immunoSEQ multiplex PCR; TCRdb's copy keeps in-frame clones and lacks some. This sample has 150,000 to 200,000 clones, with approximately 90% found just once. The sequenced sample was PBMCs or T cells enriched from blood (not recorded which). The receptors derive from a woman aged 18-29 years who had recovered from COVID-19.

The chain recombines TRBV5-1 with TRBJ1-1; the match to TRBD1 covers 7 bases. The CDR3 consists of 16 residues. The V gene end was trimmed by 2 bases and the J gene end by 0 bases; junction bases not matched to a gene: 7. Looked up from germline, CDR1 is SGHRS and CDR2 is YFSETQ. The CDR3 sequence is CASSLMTGPLNTEAFF. The CDR3 DNA reads TGCGCCAGCAGCTTAATGACAGGGCCCTTGAACACTGAAGCTTTCTTT.

The chain combines TRBV29-1 with TRBJ1-5; TRBD1 agrees at 8 bases. J was trimmed by 8 bases and V by 6 bases; bases with no gene match: 6. The CDR3 is 12 amino acids. Germline-derived CDR1 and CDR2 are SQVTM and ANQGSEA. The CDR3 spells CSVVTGEEPQHF. The CDR3 nucleotides read TGCAGCGTCGTGACAGGGGAGGAGCCCCAGCATTTT.

The chain uses TRBV4-3 and TRBJ2-3; TRBD2 agrees at 9 bases. V lost 2 bases and J lost 6; bases outside the gene matches: 6. The CDR3 is made up of 15 amino acids. Germline assignment: CDR1 LGHNA and CDR2 YSLEER. CDR3 protein: CASSQMGREGDTQYF. The DNA for the CDR3 is TGCGCCAGCAGCCAAATGGGGCGGGAGGGGGATACGCAGTATTTT.

The chain is built from TRBV15 and TRBJ1-4, with TRBD1 as a possible D gene (5 bases). V lost 1 base and J lost 3, with 9 bases in between. The CDR3 covers 15 residues. Germline assignment: CDR1 LNHNV and CDR2 YYDKDF (reference sequence). The CDR3, as DNA: TGTGCCACCAGCAGAGTAGGGGTGGCTAATGAAAAACTGTTTTTT. Amino acid sequence: CATSRVGVANEKLFF. The whole variable domain, remainder taken from reference TRBV15 and TRBJ1-4, is DAMVIQNPRYQVTQFGKPVTLSCSQTLNHNVMYWYQQKSSQAPKLLFHYYDKDFNNEADTPDNFQSRRPNTSFCFLDIRSPGLGDTAMYLCATSRVGVANEKLFFGSGTQLSVL.

The chain links TRBV12-3 or TRBV12-4 to TRBJ1-2; D may be TRBD1 (6 bases). The CDR3 spans 12 residues. Trimming stripped 6 bases from V and 7 bases from J, with 12 bases between. The CDR3 coding sequence is TGTGCCAGCAGGGCACAGGGTTCTGGCTACACCTTC. It codes for CASRAQGSGYTF.

The gene calls are TRBV7-3 and TRBJ2-1; the D gene is possibly TRBD1 (5 bases). There are 13 residues in the CDR3. Germline V CDR1 and CDR2: SGHTA, FQGTGA. V lost 6 bases and J 4 bases, leaving 10 bases between the germline ends. CDR3 nucleotides: TGTGCCAGCAGAGGGGTGTTATACAATGAGCAGTTCTTC. Protein: CASRGVLYNEQFF.

This clone turned up a few times. In DNA, the CDR3 is TGTGCCAGCAGCCCGGGTCCTCCGGCGCAGTATTTT. Translated, it gives CASSPGPPAQYF. This chain connects TRBV3-1 (or the pseudogene TRBV3-2) to TRBJ2-3; no clear D gene. CDR1 is LGHDT, CDR2 YNNKEL, per germline (reference sequence). The CDR3 runs 12 residues. V was trimmed by 4 bases and J by 10 bases, leaving 12 bases between them.

CDR3 amino acids: CASSWALAGGPNEQFF. Here the CDR3 DNA reads TGCGCCAGCAGCTGGGCCCTAGCGGGAGGGCCCAATGAGCAGTTCTTC. The V and J genes are TRBV5-1 and TRBJ2-1; 12 bases agree with TRBD2. The length of the CDR3 is 16 residues. Germline V lookup: CDR1 SGHRS, CDR2 YFSETQ. After removal of 3 bases from V and 6 bases from J, the junction contained 7 bases not matched to a gene.

This chain joins TRBV2 and TRBJ1-2; 8 nucleotides line up with TRBD1. This CDR3 comprises 13 residues. Unmatched junction bases numbered 6, after V lost 4 bases and J lost 8 bases. CDR1 and CDR2 (germline): SNHLY, FYNNEI. CDR3 region: CASSGQGTGGYTF. DNA of the CDR3: TGTGCCAGCAGTGGACAGGGGACGGGAGGCTACACCTTC.

This clone was picked up one time. The V and J genes are TRBV24-1 and TRBJ2-1, with 9 bases that match TRBD2. CDR1 is KGHDR, CDR2 SFDVKD, per germline. The CDR3 covers 16 residues. V shed 5 bases, J shed 3 bases, and the junction held 7 bases outside the gene matches. As DNA, the CDR3 is TGTGCCACCAGTGTCGGCGGGAGGGGGAACTACAATGAGCAGTTCTTC. This translates into CATSVGGRGNYNEQFF.

The chain carries TRBV3-1 (or the pseudogene TRBV3-2) and TRBJ2-7, with a possible D match to TRBD1 (6 bases). CDR3 length: 13 amino acids. Germline V CDR1 and CDR2: LGHDT, YNNKEL (reference sequence). With 1 base removed from V and 7 bases from J, the gap between germline ends came to 11 bases. The CDR3 sequence: CASSQAGVREQYF. The CDR3 nucleotides read TGTGCCAGCAGCCAAGCAGGGGTTCGGGAGCAGTACTTC.

This clone was observed a handful of times. The chain has TRBV15 and TRBJ1-2, with 9 bases fitting TRBD1. V shed 5 bases and J 4 bases; nucleotides not matched to a gene: 14. This CDR3 has 17 residues. From germline, CDR1 is LNHNV and CDR2 YYDKDF (reference sequence). CDR3 loop: CATSPRGWGQGGYGYTF. DNA of the CDR3: TGTGCCACCAGCCCCCGTGGGTGGGGACAGGGAGGCTATGGCTACACCTTC.

The gene calls are TRBV28 and TRBJ2-7; a possible D gene is TRBD1 (5 bases). V was clipped by 7 bases and J by 2 bases, with 15 bases between them. The CDR3 has 14 amino acids. In germline, CDR1 is MDHEN, CDR2 SYDVKM. As DNA, the CDR3 is TGTGCCAGCACCACAGGCGCCTCGCCCTACGAGCAGTACTTC. Residues: CASTTGASPYEQYF.

The chain combines TRBV3-1 (or the pseudogene TRBV3-2) with TRBJ1-1; the match to TRBD1 covers 7 bases. This CDR3 comprises 15 residues. V lost 8 bases to trimming and J lost 1 base; unmatched junction nucleotides: 10. CDR1 is LGHDT, CDR2 YNNKEL, per germline (reference sequence). This CDR3 reads CASARQGPTNTEAFF. CDR3 sequence (DNA): TGTGCCAGCGCAAGACAGGGACCTACGAACACTGAAGCTTTCTTT.

The J gene is TRBJ1-5, the V gene TRBV7-8, with D possibly being TRBD1 (6 bases). Germline V lookup: CDR1 SGHVS, CDR2 FQNEAQ. CDR3 size: 17 residues. The V end was cut by 4 bases, the J end by 1 base, with 17 bases between. CDR3 protein: CASSYGLNRASNQPQHF. The CDR3 nucleotides read TGTGCCAGCAGCTACGGGTTGAACAGGGCAAGCAATCAGCCCCAGCATTTT.

The V gene is TRBV9, the J gene TRBJ2-3, with TRBD2 as a possible D gene (6 bases). Trimming took 4 bases from V and 5 from J, leaving 17 bases between them. Germline V gene lookup returns CDR1 SGDLS and CDR2 YYNGEE. This CDR3 has 15 residues. The CDR3 here is CASSLGGVTGDTQYF. DNA of the CDR3: TGTGCCAGCAGCCTGGGGGGAGTCACGGGAGATACGCAGTATTTT. Filled out from reference TRBV9 and TRBJ2-3, the complete variable domain reads DSGVTQTPKHLITATGQRVTLRCSPRSGDLSVYWYQQSLDQGLQFLIQYYNGEERAKGNILERFSAQQFPDLHSELNLSSLELGDSALYFCASSLGGVTGDTQYFGPGTRLTVL.